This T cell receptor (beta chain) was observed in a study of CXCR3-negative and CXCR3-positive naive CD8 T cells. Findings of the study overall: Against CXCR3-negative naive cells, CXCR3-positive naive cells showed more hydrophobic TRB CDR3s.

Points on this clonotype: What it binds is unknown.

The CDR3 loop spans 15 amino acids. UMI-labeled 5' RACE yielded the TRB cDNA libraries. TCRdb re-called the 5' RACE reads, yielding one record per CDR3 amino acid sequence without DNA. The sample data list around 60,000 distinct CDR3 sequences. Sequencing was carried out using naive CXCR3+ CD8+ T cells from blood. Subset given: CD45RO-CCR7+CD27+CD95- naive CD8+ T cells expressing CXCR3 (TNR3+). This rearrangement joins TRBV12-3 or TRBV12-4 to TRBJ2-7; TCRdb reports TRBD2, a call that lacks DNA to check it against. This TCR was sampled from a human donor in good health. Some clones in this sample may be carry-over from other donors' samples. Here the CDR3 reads CASTPPGLADYEQYF.